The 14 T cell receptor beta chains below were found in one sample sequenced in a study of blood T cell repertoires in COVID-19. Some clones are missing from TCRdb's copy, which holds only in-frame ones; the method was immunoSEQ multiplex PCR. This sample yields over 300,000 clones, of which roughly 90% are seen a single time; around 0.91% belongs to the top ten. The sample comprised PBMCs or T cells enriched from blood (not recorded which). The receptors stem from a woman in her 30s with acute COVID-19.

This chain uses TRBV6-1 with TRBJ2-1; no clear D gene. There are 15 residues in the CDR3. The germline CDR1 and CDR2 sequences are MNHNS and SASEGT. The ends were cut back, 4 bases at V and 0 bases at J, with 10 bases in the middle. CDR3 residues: CASSAASGSYNEQFF. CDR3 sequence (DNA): TGTGCCAGCAGTGCAGCTTCAGGCTCCTACAATGAGCAGTTCTTC.

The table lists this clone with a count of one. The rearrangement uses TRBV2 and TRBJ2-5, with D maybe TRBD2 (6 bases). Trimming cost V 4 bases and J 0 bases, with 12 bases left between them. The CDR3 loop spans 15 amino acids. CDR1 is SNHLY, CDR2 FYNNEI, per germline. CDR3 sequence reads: CASSGDSSYQETQYF. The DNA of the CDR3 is TGTGCCAGCAGTGGGGACTCATCGTACCAAGAGACCCAGTACTTC.

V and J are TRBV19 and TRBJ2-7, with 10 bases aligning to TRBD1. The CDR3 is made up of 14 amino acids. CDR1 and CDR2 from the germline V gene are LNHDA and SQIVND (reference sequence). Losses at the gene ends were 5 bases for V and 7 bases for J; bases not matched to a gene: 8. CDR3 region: CASSRTGGMREQYF. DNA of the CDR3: TGTGCCAGTAGTCGGACAGGGGGGATGAGAGAGCAGTACTTC.

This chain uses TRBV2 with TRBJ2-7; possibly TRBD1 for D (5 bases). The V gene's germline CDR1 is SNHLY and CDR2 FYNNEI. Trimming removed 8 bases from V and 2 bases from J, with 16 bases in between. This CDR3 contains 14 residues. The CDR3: CASLDGQTTYEQYF. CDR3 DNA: TGTGCCAGCTTGGATGGACAAACCACCTACGAGCAGTACTTC.

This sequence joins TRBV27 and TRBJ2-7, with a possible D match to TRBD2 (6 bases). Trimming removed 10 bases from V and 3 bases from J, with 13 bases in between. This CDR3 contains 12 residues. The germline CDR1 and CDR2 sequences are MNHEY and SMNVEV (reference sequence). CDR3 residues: CATGPGGYEQYF. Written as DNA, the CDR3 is TGTGCCACCGGGCCCGGGGGCTACGAGCAGTACTTC.

The CDR3 bases are TGTGCCAGCAGCATACAGGGATCAGGAGGCTACACCTTC. Its translation is CASSIQGSGGYTF. This chain joins TRBV5-6 and TRBJ1-2; a possible D gene is TRBD1 (6 bases). V dropped 4 bases and J dropped 8 bases, with 15 bases sitting between them. Per germline, CDR1 SGHDT and CDR2 YYEEEE. This CDR3 has 13 residues.

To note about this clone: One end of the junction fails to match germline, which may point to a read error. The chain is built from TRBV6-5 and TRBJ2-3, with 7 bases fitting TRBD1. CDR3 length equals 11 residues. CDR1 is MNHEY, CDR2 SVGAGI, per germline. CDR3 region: CASSLMTGMDF. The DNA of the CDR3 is TGTGCCAGCAGTCTCATGACAGGGATGGATTTT.

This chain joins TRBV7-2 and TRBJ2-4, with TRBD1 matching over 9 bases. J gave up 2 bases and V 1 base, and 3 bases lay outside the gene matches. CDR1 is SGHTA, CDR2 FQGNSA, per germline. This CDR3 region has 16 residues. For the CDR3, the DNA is TGTGCCAGCAGCTTAGACAGGGGGCTGACCAAAAACATTCAGTACTTC. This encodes CASSLDRGLTKNIQYF. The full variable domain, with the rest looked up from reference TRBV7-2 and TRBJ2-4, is GAGVSQSPSNKVTEKGKDVELRCDPISGHTALYWYRQSLGQGLEFLIYFQGNSAPDKSGLPSDRFSAERTGGSVSTLTIQRTQQEDSAVYLCASSLDRGLTKNIQYFGAGTRLSVL.

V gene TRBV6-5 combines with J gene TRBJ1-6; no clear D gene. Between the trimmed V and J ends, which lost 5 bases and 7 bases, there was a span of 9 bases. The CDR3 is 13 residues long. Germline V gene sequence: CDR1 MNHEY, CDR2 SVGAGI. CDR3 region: CASSTLENSPLHF. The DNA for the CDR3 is TGTGCCAGCAGTACACTGGAGAATTCACCCCTCCACTTT.

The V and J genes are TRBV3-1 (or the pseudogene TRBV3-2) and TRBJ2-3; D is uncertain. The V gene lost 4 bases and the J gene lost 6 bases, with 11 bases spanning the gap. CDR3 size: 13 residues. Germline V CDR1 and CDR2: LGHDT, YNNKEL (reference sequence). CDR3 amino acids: CASSPTPLDTQYF. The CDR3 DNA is TGTGCCAGCAGCCCCACACCCTTGGATACGCAGTATTTT.

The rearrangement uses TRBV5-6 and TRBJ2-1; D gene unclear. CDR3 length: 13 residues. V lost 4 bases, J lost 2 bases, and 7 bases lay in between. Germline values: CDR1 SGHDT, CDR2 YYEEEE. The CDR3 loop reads CASSLGPYNEQFF. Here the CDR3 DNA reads TGTGCCAGCAGCCTCGGTCCCTACAATGAGCAGTTCTTC.

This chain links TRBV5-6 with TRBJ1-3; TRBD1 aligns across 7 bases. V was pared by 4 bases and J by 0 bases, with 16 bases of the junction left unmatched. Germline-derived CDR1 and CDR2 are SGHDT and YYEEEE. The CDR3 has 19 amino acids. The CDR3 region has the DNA TGTGCCAGCAGCATAATGACCCGGGACAGCCTGCTCTCTGGAAACACCATATATTTT. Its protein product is CASSIMTRDSLLSGNTIYF. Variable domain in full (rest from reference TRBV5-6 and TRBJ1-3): DAGVTQSPTHLIKTRGQQVTLRCSPKSGHDTVSWYQQALGQGPQFIFQYYEEEERQRGNFPDRFSGHQFPNYSSELNVNALLLGDSALYLCASSIMTRDSLLSGNTIYFGEGSWLTVV.

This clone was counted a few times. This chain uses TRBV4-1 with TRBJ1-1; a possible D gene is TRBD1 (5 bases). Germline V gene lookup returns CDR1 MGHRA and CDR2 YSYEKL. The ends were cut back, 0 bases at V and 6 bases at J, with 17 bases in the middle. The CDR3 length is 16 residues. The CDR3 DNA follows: TGCGCCAGCAGCCAAGATCGAGGGGAGGGGACGTCTGAAGCTTTCTTT. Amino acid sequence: CASSQDRGEGTSEAFF.

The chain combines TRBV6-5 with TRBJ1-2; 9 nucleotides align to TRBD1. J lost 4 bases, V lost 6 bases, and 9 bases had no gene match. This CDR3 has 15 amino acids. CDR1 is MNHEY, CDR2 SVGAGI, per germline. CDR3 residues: CASSFRETGGYGYTF. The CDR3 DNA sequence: TGTGCCAGCAGCTTTCGGGAGACAGGGGGCTATGGCTACACCTTC.